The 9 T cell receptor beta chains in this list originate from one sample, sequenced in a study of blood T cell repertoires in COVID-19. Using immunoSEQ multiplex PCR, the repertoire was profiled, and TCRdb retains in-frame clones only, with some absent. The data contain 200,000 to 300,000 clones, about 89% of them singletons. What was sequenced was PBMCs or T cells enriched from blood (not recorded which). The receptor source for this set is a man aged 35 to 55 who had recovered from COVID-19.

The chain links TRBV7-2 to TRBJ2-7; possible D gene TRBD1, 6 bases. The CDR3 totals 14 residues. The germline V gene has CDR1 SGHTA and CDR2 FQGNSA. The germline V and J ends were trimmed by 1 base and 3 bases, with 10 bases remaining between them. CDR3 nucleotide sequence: TGTGCCAGCAGCTTAGGTTTACAGGGCTACGAGCAGTACTTC. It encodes CASSLGLQGYEQYF.

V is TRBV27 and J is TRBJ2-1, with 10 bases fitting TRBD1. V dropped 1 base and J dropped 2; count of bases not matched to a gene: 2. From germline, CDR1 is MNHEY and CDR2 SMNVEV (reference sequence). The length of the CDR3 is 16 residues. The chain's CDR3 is CASSLWDRGAYNEQFF. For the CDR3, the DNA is TGTGCCAGCAGTTTATGGGACAGGGGTGCCTACAATGAGCAGTTCTTC.

CDR3 bases: TGTGCCAGTAGGGGTTCGACAGGGGGGAATGGCGAGCAGTACTTC. It encodes CASRGSTGGNGEQYF. This chain links TRBV19 with TRBJ2-7; 9 bases align to TRBD1. Losses at the gene ends were 6 bases for V and 6 bases for J; bases not matched to a gene: 12. The CDR3 consists of 15 residues. Germline assignment: CDR1 LNHDA and CDR2 SQIVND (reference sequence).

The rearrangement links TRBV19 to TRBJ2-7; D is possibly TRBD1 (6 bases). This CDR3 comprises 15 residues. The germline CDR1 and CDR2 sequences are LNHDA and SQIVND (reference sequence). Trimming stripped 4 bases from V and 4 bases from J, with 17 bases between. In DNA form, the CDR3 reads TGTGCCAGTAGTAACTCGCCGAGGGGGATTTACGAGCAGTACTTC. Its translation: CASSNSPRGIYEQYF.

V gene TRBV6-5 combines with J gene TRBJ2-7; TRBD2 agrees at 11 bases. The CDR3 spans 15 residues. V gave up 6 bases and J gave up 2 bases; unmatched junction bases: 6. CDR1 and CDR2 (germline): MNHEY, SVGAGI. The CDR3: CASSTGLAETYEQYF. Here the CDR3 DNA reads TGTGCCAGCAGCACGGGACTAGCGGAAACCTACGAGCAGTACTTC.

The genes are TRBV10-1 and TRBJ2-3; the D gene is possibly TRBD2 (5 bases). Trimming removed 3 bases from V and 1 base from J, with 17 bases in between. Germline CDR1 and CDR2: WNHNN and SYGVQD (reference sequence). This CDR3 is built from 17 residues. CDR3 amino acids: CASSDRRAVRCTDTQYF. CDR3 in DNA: TGCGCCAGCAGTGATCGGCGGGCCGTCCGGTGCACAGATACGCAGTATTTT.

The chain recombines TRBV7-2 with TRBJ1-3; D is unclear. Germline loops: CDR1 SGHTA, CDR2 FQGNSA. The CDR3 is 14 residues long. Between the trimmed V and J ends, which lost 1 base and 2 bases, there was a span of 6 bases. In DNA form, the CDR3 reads TGTGCCAGCAGCTTAGGTCCCGCTGGAAACACCATATATTTT. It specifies CASSLGPAGNTIYF.

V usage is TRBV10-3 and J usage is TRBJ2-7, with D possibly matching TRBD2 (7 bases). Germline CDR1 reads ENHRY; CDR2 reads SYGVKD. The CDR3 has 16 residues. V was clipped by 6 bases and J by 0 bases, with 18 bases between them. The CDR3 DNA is TGTGCCATCAGAGGCGGGGGCGGGCCGAGCTCCTACGAGCAGTACTTC. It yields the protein CAIRGGGGPSSYEQYF.

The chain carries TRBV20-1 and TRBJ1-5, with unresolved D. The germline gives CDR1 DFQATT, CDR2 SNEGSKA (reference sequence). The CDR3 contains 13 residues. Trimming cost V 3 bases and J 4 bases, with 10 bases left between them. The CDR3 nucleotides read TGCAGTGCTAGTGCAGTAAGAAATCAGCCCCAGCATTTT. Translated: CSASAVRNQPQHF.